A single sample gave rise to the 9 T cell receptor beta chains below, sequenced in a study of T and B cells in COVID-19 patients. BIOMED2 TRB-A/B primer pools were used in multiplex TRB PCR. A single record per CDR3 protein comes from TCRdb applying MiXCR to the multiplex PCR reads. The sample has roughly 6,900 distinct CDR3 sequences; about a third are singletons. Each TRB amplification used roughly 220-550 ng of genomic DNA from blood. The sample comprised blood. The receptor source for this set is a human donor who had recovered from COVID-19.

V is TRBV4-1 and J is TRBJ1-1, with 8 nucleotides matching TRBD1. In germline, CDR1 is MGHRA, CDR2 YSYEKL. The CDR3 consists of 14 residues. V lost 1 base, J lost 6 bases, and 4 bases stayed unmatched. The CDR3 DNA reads TGCGCCAGCAGCCAAGGGCAGGGGGCCGCTGAAGCTTTCTTT. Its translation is CASSQGQGAAEAFF.

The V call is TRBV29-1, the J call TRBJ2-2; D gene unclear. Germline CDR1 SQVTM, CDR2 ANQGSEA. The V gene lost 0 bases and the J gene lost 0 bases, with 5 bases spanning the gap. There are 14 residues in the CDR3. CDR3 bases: TGCAGCGTTGAAGACAGTTCGAACACCGGGGAGCTGTTTTTT. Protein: CSVEDSSNTGELFF.

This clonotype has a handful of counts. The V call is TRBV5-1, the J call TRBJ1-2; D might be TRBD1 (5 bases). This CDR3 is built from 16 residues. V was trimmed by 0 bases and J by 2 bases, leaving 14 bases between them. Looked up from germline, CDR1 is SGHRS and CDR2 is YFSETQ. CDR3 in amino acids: CASSLGSQGGNYGYTF. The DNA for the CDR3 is TGCGCCAGCAGCTTGGGGAGTCAGGGTGGGAACTATGGCTACACCTTC.

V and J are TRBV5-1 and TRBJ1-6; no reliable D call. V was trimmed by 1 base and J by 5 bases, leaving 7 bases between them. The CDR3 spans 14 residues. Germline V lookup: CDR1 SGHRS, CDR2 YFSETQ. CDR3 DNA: TGCGCCAGCAGCTTGATCACGGATAATTCACCCCTCCACTTT. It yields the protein CASSLITDNSPLHF.

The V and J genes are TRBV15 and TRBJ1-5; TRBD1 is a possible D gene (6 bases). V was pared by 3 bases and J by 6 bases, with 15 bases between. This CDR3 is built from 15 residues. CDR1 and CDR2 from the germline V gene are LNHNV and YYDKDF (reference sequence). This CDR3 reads CATSSNREGGQPQHF. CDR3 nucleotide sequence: TGTGCCACCAGCAGTAACAGGGAAGGGGGTCAGCCCCAGCATTTT.

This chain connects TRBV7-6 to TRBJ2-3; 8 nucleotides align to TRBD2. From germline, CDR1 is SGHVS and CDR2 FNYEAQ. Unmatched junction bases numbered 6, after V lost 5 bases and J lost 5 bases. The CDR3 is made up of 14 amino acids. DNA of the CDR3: TGTGCCAGCAGCCCTGGGACTAGGAGAGATACGCAGTATTTT. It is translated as CASSPGTRRDTQYF.

CDR3 DNA sequence: TGTGCCAGCAGCTTGGCCTTCAGGCCACAATATTCCTACGAGCAGTACTTC. Residues: CASSLAFRPQYSYEQYF. V usage is TRBV5-6 and J usage is TRBJ2-7; the D is unclear. Germline V CDR1 and CDR2: SGHDT, YYEEEE. This CDR3 has 17 residues. V gave up 0 bases and J gave up 1 base, with 17 bases separating them.

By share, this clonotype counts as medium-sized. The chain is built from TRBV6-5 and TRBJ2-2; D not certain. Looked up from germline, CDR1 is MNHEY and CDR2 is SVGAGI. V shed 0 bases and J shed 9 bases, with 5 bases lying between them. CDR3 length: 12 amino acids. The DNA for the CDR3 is TGTGCCAGCAGTTACTCGTCTCGGGAGCTGTTTTTT. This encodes CASSYSSRELFF.

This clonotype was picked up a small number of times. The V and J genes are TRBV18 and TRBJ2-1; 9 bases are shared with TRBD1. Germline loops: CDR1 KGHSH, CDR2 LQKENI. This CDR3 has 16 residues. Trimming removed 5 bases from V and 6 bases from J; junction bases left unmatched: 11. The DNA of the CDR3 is TGTGCCAGCTCAACGGGACAGGGTTCGGGAGGCAATGAGCAGTTCTTC. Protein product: CASSTGQGSGGNEQFF.